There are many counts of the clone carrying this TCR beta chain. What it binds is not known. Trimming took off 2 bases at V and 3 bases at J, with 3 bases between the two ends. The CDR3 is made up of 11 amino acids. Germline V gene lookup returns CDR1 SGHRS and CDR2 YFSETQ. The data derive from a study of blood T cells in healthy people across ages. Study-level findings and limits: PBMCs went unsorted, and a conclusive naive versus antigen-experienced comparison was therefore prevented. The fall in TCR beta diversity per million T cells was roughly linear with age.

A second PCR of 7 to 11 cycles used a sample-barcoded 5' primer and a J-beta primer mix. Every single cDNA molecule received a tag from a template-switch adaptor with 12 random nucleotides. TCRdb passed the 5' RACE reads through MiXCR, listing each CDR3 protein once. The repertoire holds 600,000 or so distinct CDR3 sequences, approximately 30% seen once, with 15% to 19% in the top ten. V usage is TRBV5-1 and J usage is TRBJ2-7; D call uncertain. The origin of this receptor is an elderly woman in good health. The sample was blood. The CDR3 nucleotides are TGCGCCAGCAGCTTCGACTACGAGCAGTACTTC. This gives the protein CASSFDYEQYF.